The clone carrying this T cell receptor (beta chain) was detected only a few times. The germline CDR1 and CDR2 sequences are SGHTA and FQGNSA. Trimming removed 5 bases from V and 9 bases from J; junction bases left unmatched: 4. CDR3 length: 13 residues. Time point in this sample: baseline pretreatment blood. Documented treatment: 15 Gy SBRT to primary tumor, nephrectomy 4 weeks later. The tumor was a clear cell renal cell carcinoma. This record belongs to a study of radiation and T cells in renal cell carcinoma. Some clones are missing from TCRdb's copy, which holds only in-frame ones; the method was immunoSEQ multiplex PCR. The sample has about 140,000 clones, around four fifths seen once.

Sample: blood, taken from a patient whose treatment included radiotherapy and nephrectomy. The gene calls are TRBV7-2 and TRBJ1-6; 7 bases agree with TRBD1. The TCR comes from a woman aged 45-65 years with renal cell carcinoma. CDR3 protein: CASSRQGVSPLHF. The CDR3 bases are TGTGCCAGCAGCCGACAGGGCGTTTCACCCCTCCACTTT.